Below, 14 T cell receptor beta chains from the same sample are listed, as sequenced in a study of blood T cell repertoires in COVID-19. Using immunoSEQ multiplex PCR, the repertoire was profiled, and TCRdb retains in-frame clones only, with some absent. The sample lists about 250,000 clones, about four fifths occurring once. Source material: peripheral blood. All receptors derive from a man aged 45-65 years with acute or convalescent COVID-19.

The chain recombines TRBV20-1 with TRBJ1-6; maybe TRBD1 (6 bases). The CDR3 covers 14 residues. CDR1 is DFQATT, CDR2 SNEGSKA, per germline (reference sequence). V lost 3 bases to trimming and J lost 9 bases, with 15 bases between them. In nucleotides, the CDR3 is TGCAGTGCTAGTCCCGGGCAGGGGTCTTCACCCCTCCACTTT. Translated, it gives CSASPGQGSSPLHF.

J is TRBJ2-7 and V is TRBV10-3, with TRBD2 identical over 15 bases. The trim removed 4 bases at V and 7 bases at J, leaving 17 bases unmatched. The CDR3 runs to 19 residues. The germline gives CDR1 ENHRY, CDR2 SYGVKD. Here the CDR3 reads CAISGPGLAGGPKSLEQYF. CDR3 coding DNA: TGTGCCATCAGTGGACCGGGACTAGCGGGGGGCCCAAAATCTCTTGAGCAGTACTTC.

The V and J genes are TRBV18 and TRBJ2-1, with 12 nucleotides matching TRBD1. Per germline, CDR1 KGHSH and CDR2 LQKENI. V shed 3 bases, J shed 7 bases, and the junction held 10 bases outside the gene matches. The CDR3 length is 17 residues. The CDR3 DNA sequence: TGTGCCAGCTCACCCCCAGCCGGGACAGGGGGCCTGAATGAGCAGTTCTTC. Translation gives CASSPPAGTGGLNEQFF.

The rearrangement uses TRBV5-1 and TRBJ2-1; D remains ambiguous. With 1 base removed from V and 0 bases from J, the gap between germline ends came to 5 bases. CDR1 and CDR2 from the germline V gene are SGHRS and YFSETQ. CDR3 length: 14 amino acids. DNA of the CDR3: TGCGCCAGCAGCTTGACCAGCTCCTACAATGAGCAGTTCTTC. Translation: CASSLTSSYNEQFF.

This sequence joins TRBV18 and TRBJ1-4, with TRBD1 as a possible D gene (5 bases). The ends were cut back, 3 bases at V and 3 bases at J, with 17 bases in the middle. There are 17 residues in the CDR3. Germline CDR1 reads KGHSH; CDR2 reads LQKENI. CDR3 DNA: TGTGCCAGCTCACCGGGTGTAGGGGCCGGTTCTAATGAAAAACTGTTTTTT. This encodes CASSPGVGAGSNEKLFF.

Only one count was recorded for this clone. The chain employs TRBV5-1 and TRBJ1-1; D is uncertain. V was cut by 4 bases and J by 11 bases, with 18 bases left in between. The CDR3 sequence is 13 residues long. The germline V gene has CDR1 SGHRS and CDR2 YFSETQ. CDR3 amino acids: CASSPPNREAAFF. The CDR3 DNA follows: TGCGCCAGCAGCCCCCCAAACCGGGAGGCGGCTTTCTTT.

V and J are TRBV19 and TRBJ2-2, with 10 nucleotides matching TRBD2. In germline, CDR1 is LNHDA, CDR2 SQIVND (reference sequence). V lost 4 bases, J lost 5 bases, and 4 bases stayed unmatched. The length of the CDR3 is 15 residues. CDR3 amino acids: CASSRSLAGTGELFF. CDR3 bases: TGTGCCAGTAGTAGGTCACTAGCGGGGACCGGGGAGCTGTTTTTT.

The CDR3 loop is CASRWTGAYTEAFF. CDR3 sequence (DNA): TGTGCCAGCAGGTGGACAGGGGCATACACTGAAGCTTTCTTT. This chain connects TRBV5-8 to TRBJ1-1, with 9 bases identical to TRBD1. Trimming removed 5 bases from V and 3 bases from J; junction bases left unmatched: 5. The CDR3 sequence is 14 residues long. The V gene's germline CDR1 is SGHTS and CDR2 YDEGEE.

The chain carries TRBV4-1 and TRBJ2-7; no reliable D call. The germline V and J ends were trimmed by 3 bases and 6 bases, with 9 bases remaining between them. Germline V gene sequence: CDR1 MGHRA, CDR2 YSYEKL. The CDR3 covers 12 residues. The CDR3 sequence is CASSHIISEQYF. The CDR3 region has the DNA TGCGCCAGCAGCCATATTATCAGCGAGCAGTACTTC.

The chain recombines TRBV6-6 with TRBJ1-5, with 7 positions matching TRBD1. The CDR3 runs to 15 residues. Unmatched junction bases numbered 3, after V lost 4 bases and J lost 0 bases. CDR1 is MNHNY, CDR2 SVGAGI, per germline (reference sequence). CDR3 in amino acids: CASSLQGSSNQPQHF. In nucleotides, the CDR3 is TGTGCCAGCAGTTTACAGGGGTCTAGCAATCAGCCCCAGCATTTT.

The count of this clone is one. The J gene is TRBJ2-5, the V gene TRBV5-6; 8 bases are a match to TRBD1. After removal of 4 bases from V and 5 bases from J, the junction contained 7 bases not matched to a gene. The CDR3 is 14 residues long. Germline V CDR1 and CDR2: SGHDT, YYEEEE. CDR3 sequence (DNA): TGTGCCAGCAGCCTCGGACAGGGTTGGGAGACCCAGTACTTC. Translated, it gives CASSLGQGWETQYF.

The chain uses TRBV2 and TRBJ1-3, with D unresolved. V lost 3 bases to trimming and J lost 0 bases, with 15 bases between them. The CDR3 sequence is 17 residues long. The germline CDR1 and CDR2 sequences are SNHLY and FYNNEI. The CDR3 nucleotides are TGTGCCAGCAGTGATAGGAGGTACAGTTACTCTGGAAACACCATATATTTT. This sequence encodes CASSDRRYSYSGNTIYF.

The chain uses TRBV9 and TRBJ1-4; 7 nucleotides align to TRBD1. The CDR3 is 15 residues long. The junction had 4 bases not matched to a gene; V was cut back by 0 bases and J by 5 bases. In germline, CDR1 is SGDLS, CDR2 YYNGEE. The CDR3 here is CASSVGDRENEKLFF. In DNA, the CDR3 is TGTGCCAGCAGCGTAGGAGACAGGGAAAATGAAAAACTGTTTTTT.

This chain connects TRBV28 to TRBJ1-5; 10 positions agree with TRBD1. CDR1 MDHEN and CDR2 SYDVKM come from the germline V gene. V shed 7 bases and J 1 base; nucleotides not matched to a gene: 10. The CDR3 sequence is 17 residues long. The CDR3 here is CASIEVTGGISNQPQHF. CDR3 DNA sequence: TGTGCCAGCATTGAGGTGACAGGGGGCATCAGCAATCAGCCCCAGCATTTT.